Presented here are 21 T cell receptor beta chains from one specimen sequenced in a study of blood T cell repertoires in COVID-19. Sequencing was performed with immunoSEQ multiplex PCR; in TCRdb, only in-frame clones are kept and a portion is missing. Among 85,000 to 100,000 clones listed, roughly 85% were seen once. Material for sequencing was peripheral blood. The receptors stem from an older woman with COVID-19, enrolled during active disease.

This chain joins TRBV3-1 (or the pseudogene TRBV3-2) and TRBJ2-1; perhaps TRBD2 as D (5 bases). Looked up from germline, CDR1 is LGHDT and CDR2 is YNNKEL (reference sequence). The CDR3 has 15 amino acids. Trimming pared 4 bases from V and 6 bases from J, leaving 16 bases between. CDR3 region: CASSLTGINLNEQFF. In DNA, the CDR3 is TGTGCCAGCAGCCTAACCGGGATCAACCTCAATGAGCAGTTCTTC.

This chain links TRBV6-5 with TRBJ2-7, with TRBD1 matching 9 bases. CDR1 and CDR2 (germline): MNHEY, SVGAGI. This CDR3 has 15 amino acids. V dropped 2 bases and J dropped 4; count of bases not matched to a gene: 6. CDR3 coding DNA: TGTGCCAGCAGTTACGGCGGGACAGGGCTATACGAGCAGTACTTC. Its protein product is CASSYGGTGLYEQYF.

The V call is TRBV5-1, the J call TRBJ2-4, with 7 bases that match TRBD2. Germline V gene lookup returns CDR1 SGHRS and CDR2 YFSETQ. With 2 bases clipped from V and 2 bases from J, the junction kept 1 base outside the gene matches. There are 14 residues in the CDR3. In DNA, the CDR3 is TGCGCCAGCAGCTTCGGGGGGTCCAAAAACATTCAGTACTTC. Encoded protein: CASSFGGSKNIQYF.

The rearrangement links TRBV3-1 (or the pseudogene TRBV3-2) to TRBJ2-7; D gene unclear. The germline V and J ends were trimmed by 0 bases and 4 bases, with 10 bases remaining between them. The CDR3 totals 14 residues. From germline, CDR1 is LGHDT and CDR2 YNNKEL (reference sequence). The CDR3: CASSQDWSGYEQYF. The CDR3 DNA reads TGTGCCAGCAGCCAAGATTGGTCCGGTTACGAGCAGTACTTC.

The rearrangement links TRBV27 to TRBJ1-3, with D possibly matching TRBD1 (6 bases). Germline values: CDR1 MNHEY, CDR2 SMNVEV (reference sequence). The V gene lost 0 bases and the J gene lost 6 bases, with 12 bases spanning the gap. The CDR3 runs to 15 residues. The CDR3 sequence is CASSLSHRVENTIYF. The CDR3 DNA sequence: TGTGCCAGCAGTTTATCCCACAGGGTCGAAAACACCATATATTTT.

The chain links TRBV12-3 or TRBV12-4 to TRBJ1-6; D ambiguous. The V end was cut by 6 bases, the J end by 7 bases, with 7 bases between. This CDR3 spans 12 amino acids. The CDR3 protein is CASRIQNSPLHF. CDR3 DNA: TGTGCCAGCAGGATACAGAATTCACCCCTCCACTTT.

This chain uses TRBV6-2 or TRBV6-3 with TRBJ2-7, with 10 bases fitting TRBD1. This CDR3 is 16 amino acids long. J gave up 0 bases and V 5 bases, and 7 bases lay outside the gene matches. Per the germline V gene, CDR1 is MNHEY and CDR2 is SVGEGT. The CDR3 nucleotides are TGTGCCAGCAGTAGAAAGACAGGGGGCTACTCCTACGAGCAGTACTTC. It encodes CASSRKTGGYSYEQYF.

This clone occurred once. The chain joins TRBV30 to TRBJ2-1; D gene uncertain. Germline assignment: CDR1 GTSNPN and CDR2 SVGIG (reference sequence). V lost 0 bases and J 7 bases, leaving 4 bases between the germline ends. This CDR3 is built from 11 residues. CDR3 sequence reads: CAWSVQNEQFF. CDR3 nucleotides: TGTGCCTGGAGTGTACAAAATGAGCAGTTCTTC.

This rearrangement joins TRBV4-2 to TRBJ2-5, with 12 bases that match TRBD2. The V gene end was trimmed by 0 bases and the J gene end by 5 bases; junction bases not matched to a gene: 19. The CDR3 sequence is 21 residues long. Per the germline V gene, CDR1 is LGHNA and CDR2 is YNFKEQ. DNA for the CDR3: TGTGCCAGCAGCCAAGAGGCCGGGACTAGCGGGTATTTGTCAAGGGGGGAGACCCAGTACTTC. It is translated as CASSQEAGTSGYLSRGETQYF.

The chain recombines TRBV7-8 with TRBJ2-6, with 9 nucleotides matching TRBD2. Trimming at V came to 5 bases and at J to 0 bases, leaving 11 bases not matched to a gene. CDR1 is SGHVS, CDR2 FQNEAQ, per germline. CDR3 length: 19 amino acids. In DNA, the CDR3 is TGTGCCAGCAGCACAGGACTAGCGTTCTCCAGCTCTGGGGCCAACGTCCTGACTTTC. It codes for CASSTGLAFSSSGANVLTF. The whole variable domain, remainder taken from reference TRBV7-8 and TRBJ2-6, is GAGVSQSPRYKVAKRGQDVALRCDPISGHVSLFWYQQALGQGPEFLTYFQNEAQLDKSGLPSDRFFAERPEGSVSTLKIQRTQQEDSAVYLCASSTGLAFSSSGANVLTFGAGSRLTVL.

The rearrangement joins TRBV4-1 to TRBJ2-6, with a tentative D call TRBD2 (5 bases). There are 14 residues in the CDR3. The germline V gene encodes CDR1 MGHRA and CDR2 YSYEKL. V gave up 3 bases and J gave up 7 bases, with 10 bases separating them. The CDR3 sequence is CASSQNSGANVLTF. The CDR3, as DNA: TGCGCCAGCAGCCAGAACTCGGGAGCCAACGTCCTGACTTTC.

The chain combines TRBV9 with TRBJ2-5; D not resolved. The CDR3 spans 15 residues. Germline CDR1 and CDR2: SGDLS and YYNGEE. Between the trimmed V and J ends, which lost 1 base and 4 bases, there was a span of 14 bases. CDR3 protein: CASSVSRRVGETQYF. CDR3 nucleotide sequence: TGTGCCAGCAGCGTATCACGACGGGTGGGAGAGACCCAGTACTTC.

The chain is built from TRBV20-1 and TRBJ1-4, with D possibly matching TRBD1 (6 bases). In germline, CDR1 is DFQATT, CDR2 SNEGSKA (reference sequence). Between the trimmed V and J ends, which lost 6 bases and 11 bases, there was a span of 13 bases. The CDR3 consists of 11 residues. The CDR3 region has the DNA TGCAGTGCAAGACAGGAGCGGAAACTGTTTTTT. This gives the protein CSARQERKLFF.

The J gene is TRBJ1-1, the V gene TRBV5-8; no definite D call. Deletions cut 1 base from V and 10 bases from J, with 5 bases between. CDR1 and CDR2 (germline): SGHTS, YDEGEE. CDR3 size: 10 residues. CDR3 residues: CASSLYSAFF. CDR3 nucleotide sequence: TGTGCCAGCAGCTTGTACTCAGCTTTCTTT.

The chain is built from TRBV28 and TRBJ1-2; no clear D. The CDR3 is 14 residues long. The germline V gene encodes CDR1 MDHEN and CDR2 SYDVKM. Trimming removed 5 bases at V and 7 bases at J, with 17 bases between. The CDR3 DNA reads TGTGCCAGCAGTACACCCCCCGGGTTTTTTGGCTACACCTTC. Translation: CASSTPPGFFGYTF.

The rearrangement joins TRBV6-5 to TRBJ2-7, with TRBD2 as a possible D gene (5 bases). Trimming shortened V by 0 bases and J by 4 bases, and 16 bases separated the two germline ends. Germline loops: CDR1 MNHEY, CDR2 SVGAGI. The CDR3 contains 16 residues. The CDR3: CASSYSRVRSGYEQYF. Written as DNA, the CDR3 is TGTGCCAGCAGTTACTCGAGAGTCAGGTCGGGATACGAGCAGTACTTC.

The chain employs TRBV12-3 or TRBV12-4 and TRBJ1-1; D is ambiguous. Trimming removed 9 bases from V and 0 bases from J, with 11 bases in between. The CDR3 consists of 13 residues. The CDR3: CASQRQLNTEAFF. CDR3 DNA sequence: TGTGCCAGTCAGAGGCAGCTGAACACTGAAGCTTTCTTT.

This clone was counted a few times. The rearrangement links TRBV28 to TRBJ2-1, with TRBD2 matching 14 bases. This CDR3 is 19 amino acids long. With V trimmed by 4 bases and J by 0 bases, 8 bases remained unmatched. CDR1 and CDR2 from the germline V gene are MDHEN and SYDVKM. CDR3 loop: CASSSPGLAGAGSYNEQFF. In DNA form, the CDR3 reads TGTGCCAGCAGTTCTCCGGGACTAGCGGGGGCTGGCTCCTACAATGAGCAGTTCTTC. The full variable domain, in which reference TRBV28 and TRBJ2-1 provide the parts outside the CDR3, is DVKVTQSSRYLVKRTGEKVFLECVQDMDHENMFWYRQDPGLGLRLIYFSYDVKMKEKGDIPEGYSVSREKKERFSLILESASTNQTSMYLCASSSPGLAGAGSYNEQFFGPGTRLTVL.

The V and J genes are TRBV5-1 and TRBJ2-5, with TRBD2 matching 9 bases. CDR3 length: 16 residues. J lost 5 bases, V lost 1 base, and 9 bases had no gene match. CDR1 and CDR2 (germline): SGHRS, YFSETQ. The chain's CDR3 is CASSLNLRGGSETQYF. For the CDR3, the DNA is TGCGCCAGCAGCTTGAATCTGCGGGGGGGCAGCGAGACCCAGTACTTC.

This chain links TRBV4-1 with TRBJ1-2; the D gene is possibly TRBD1 (5 bases). Germline-derived CDR1 and CDR2 are MGHRA and YSYEKL. The V end lost 0 bases, the J end lost 3 bases, and 11 bases lay between the germline ends. The CDR3 spans 15 residues. CDR3 DNA sequence: TGCGCCAGCAGCCAAGAGGGGGGACCGTACTATGGCTACACCTTC. Protein: CASSQEGGPYYGYTF.

The J gene is TRBJ1-2, the V gene TRBV7-9, with 12 bases fitting TRBD1. The ends lost 4 bases at V and 6 bases at J; junction bases unmatched: 15. The CDR3 contains 18 residues. Germline assignment: CDR1 SEHNR and CDR2 FQNEAQ (reference sequence). CDR3 DNA: TGTGCCAGCAGCTCACATGCCGGGACAGGGGGCGTCGGTGATGGCTACACCTTC. Translated: CASSSHAGTGGVGDGYTF.